What follows are 16 T cell receptor beta chains derived from one specimen sequenced in a study of T cells after somatic rescue of genetic block. Clones were read by immunoSEQ multiplex PCR, and TCRdb kept only the in-frame ones, dropping some. The sample holds tens of thousands of clones; 96% are singletons and the top ten take approximately 0.075%. The sequenced material came from peripheral blood mononuclear cells (PBMCs). These receptors came from a child younger than two.

The CDR3 reads CASSGGLATHEQYF. The DNA for the CDR3 is TGTGCCAGCAGCGGGGGACTAGCGACCCACGAGCAGTACTTC. This rearrangement joins TRBV9 to TRBJ2-7; 10 bases agree with TRBD2. Germline loops: CDR1 SGDLS, CDR2 YYNGEE. The CDR3 consists of 14 residues. J gave up 5 bases and V 3 bases, and 5 bases lay outside the gene matches.

V and J are TRBV4-1 and TRBJ2-2, with a possible D match to TRBD1 (5 bases). Trimming shortened V by 6 bases and J by 3 bases, and 14 bases separated the two germline ends. The CDR3 has 15 amino acids. CDR1 is MGHRA, CDR2 YSYEKL, per germline. The CDR3, as DNA: TGCGCCAGCAGTTTTTACTCGACAGACACCGGGGAGCTGTTTTTT. This gives the protein CASSFYSTDTGELFF.

The chain uses TRBV5-1 and TRBJ2-2; the D is unclear. The germline V gene has CDR1 SGHRS and CDR2 YFSETQ. Deletions cut 1 base from V and 0 bases from J, with 4 bases between. The length of the CDR3 is 14 residues. DNA for the CDR3: TGCGCCAGCAGCTTGCGGGCGAACACCGGGGAGCTGTTTTTT. Translated: CASSLRANTGELFF. The variable domain in full, with the rest retrieved from reference TRBV5-1 and TRBJ2-2, is KAGVTQTPRYLIKTRGQQVTLSCSPISGHRSVSWYQQTPGQGLQFLFEYFSETQRNKGNFPGRFSGRQFSNSRSEMNVSTLELGDSALYLCASSLRANTGELFFGEGSRLTVL.

The chain recombines TRBV28 with TRBJ2-7; D gene unclear. CDR3 length equals 13 residues. The V end lost 5 bases, the J end lost 2 bases, and 10 bases lay between the germline ends. From germline, CDR1 is MDHEN and CDR2 SYDVKM. The CDR3 sequence: CASSNSYPYEQYF. The CDR3 coding sequence is TGTGCCAGCAGTAACAGTTATCCCTACGAGCAGTACTTC.

V usage is TRBV19 and J usage is TRBJ2-3, with D possibly called TRBD1 or TRBD2 (5 bases each). Trimming stripped 3 bases from V and 2 bases from J, with 12 bases between. The germline CDR1 and CDR2 sequences are LNHDA and SQIVND (reference sequence). The CDR3 is made up of 15 amino acids. This CDR3 reads CASSIPTGLTDTQYF. For the CDR3, the DNA is TGTGCCAGTAGTATCCCCACGGGGCTCACAGATACGCAGTATTTT. Combining the CDR3 with reference TRBV19 and TRBJ2-3 gives the whole variable domain DGGITQSPKYLFRKEGQNVTLSCEQNLNHDAMYWYRQDPGQGLRLIYYSQIVNDFQKGDIAEGYSVSREKKESFPLTVTSAQKNPTAFYLCASSIPTGLTDTQYFGPGTRLTVL.

The chain recombines TRBV11-2 with TRBJ2-7; D tentatively fits TRBD1 or TRBD2 (5 bases each). Trimming removed 3 bases from V and 1 base from J, with 10 bases in between. This CDR3 is built from 14 residues. The germline V gene encodes CDR1 SGHAT and CDR2 FQNNGV. The CDR3: CASSFSGTSYEQYF. For the CDR3, the DNA is TGTGCCAGCAGCTTCTCGGGGACGTCCTACGAGCAGTACTTC. Looking up the rest from reference TRBV11-2 and TRBJ2-7 gives the full variable domain: EAGVAQSPRYKIIEKRQSVAFWCNPISGHATLYWYQQILGQGPKLLIQFQNNGVVDDSQLPKDRFSAERLKGVDSTLKIQPAKLEDSAVYLCASSFSGTSYEQYFGPGTRLTVT.

In this sample, this clone turned up once. This sequence joins TRBV5-1 and TRBJ2-5, with D possibly TRBD2 on 5 matching bases. The CDR3 is 17 amino acids. The V gene's germline CDR1 is SGHRS and CDR2 YFSETQ. V was cut by 4 bases and J by 1 base, with 20 bases left in between. CDR3 nucleotide sequence: TGCGCCAGCAGCCCCCCTCTAGGCGGGCCATTCCAAGAGACCCAGTACTTC. Its protein is CASSPPLGGPFQETQYF. Full variable domain (remainder filled in from reference TRBV5-1 and TRBJ2-5): KAGVTQTPRYLIKTRGQQVTLSCSPISGHRSVSWYQQTPGQGLQFLFEYFSETQRNKGNFPGRFSGRQFSNSRSEMNVSTLELGDSALYLCASSPPLGGPFQETQYFGPGTRLLVL.

V usage is TRBV30 and J usage is TRBJ2-1; D perhaps matches TRBD2 (5 bases). CDR1 is GTSNPN, CDR2 SVGIG, per germline (reference sequence). There are 15 residues in the CDR3. The V gene lost 0 bases and the J gene lost 1 base, with 10 bases spanning the gap. CDR3 in amino acids: CAWSVGSGSYNEQFF. In nucleotides, the CDR3 is TGTGCCTGGAGTGTAGGGAGCGGATCCTACAATGAGCAGTTCTTC.

V gene TRBV6-6 combines with J gene TRBJ1-1; weak D call: TRBD1 (6 bases). The V gene's germline CDR1 is MNHNY and CDR2 SVGAGI (reference sequence). The CDR3 is 15 amino acids. V shed 2 bases and J shed 1 base, with 11 bases lying between them. CDR3 amino acids: CASSYAPGQNTEAFF. The CDR3 DNA reads TGTGCCAGCAGTTACGCACCGGGACAGAACACTGAAGCTTTCTTT.

This chain uses TRBV5-4 with TRBJ2-3; TRBD1 matches 7 bases. The CDR3 length is 15 residues. Germline V CDR1 and CDR2: SGHNT, YYREEE (reference sequence). Trimming at V came to 1 base and at J to 4 bases, leaving 6 bases not matched to a gene. The CDR3 DNA reads TGTGCCAGCAGCTTGCCTGAGGGGGCCGCAGATACGCAGTATTTT. Its translation is CASSLPEGAADTQYF.

CDR3: CASSQSGPYEQYF. The CDR3 DNA sequence: TGCGCCAGCAGTCAATCGGGGCCCTACGAGCAGTACTTC. The chain carries TRBV23-1 and TRBJ2-7; D perhaps matches TRBD1 (5 bases). TRBV23-1 is flagged as an ORF with uncertain function. The CDR3 has 13 residues. V was shortened by 0 bases and J by 2 bases, with 5 bases between the two germline ends.

The genes are TRBV30 and TRBJ2-1; 12 bases align to TRBD2. CDR3 length: 16 amino acids. V was clipped by 4 bases and J by 2 bases; unmatched bases: 6. The germline V gene has CDR1 GTSNPN and CDR2 SVGIG (reference sequence). In DNA, the CDR3 is TGTGCCTGGATCCGACTAGCGGGAGCCCCCTACAATGAGCAGTTCTTC. Protein sequence: CAWIRLAGAPYNEQFF. Drawing the rest from reference TRBV30 and TRBJ2-1, the complete variable domain is SQTIHQWPATLVQPVGSPLSLECTVEGTSNPNLYWYRQAAGRGLQLLFYSVGIGQISSEVPQNLSASRPQDRQFILSSKKLLLSDSGFYLCAWIRLAGAPYNEQFFGPGTRLTVL.

The chain links TRBV5-1 to TRBJ2-3; D gene ambiguous. V lost 0 bases and J lost 0, with 5 bases in between. Looked up from germline, CDR1 is SGHRS and CDR2 is YFSETQ. This CDR3 comprises 14 residues. CDR3 in DNA: TGCGCCAGCAGCTTGGGGGGTAGCACAGATACGCAGTATTTT. It yields the protein CASSLGGSTDTQYF.

The chain recombines TRBV12-5 with TRBJ2-1; TRBD2 matches 10 bases. The CDR3 loop spans 16 amino acids. V was clipped by 0 bases and J by 4 bases; unmatched bases: 3. Germline CDR1 reads LGHNT; CDR2 reads FRNRAP. The CDR3 loop reads CASGLVQAGGYNEQFF. CDR3 sequence (DNA): TGTGCTAGTGGTTTGGTACAAGCGGGAGGGTACAATGAGCAGTTCTTC.

This chain joins TRBV9 and TRBJ1-2; D gene uncertain. Germline V lookup: CDR1 SGDLS, CDR2 YYNGEE. Trimming shortened V by 3 bases and J by 4 bases, and 13 bases separated the two germline ends. This CDR3 comprises 14 residues. The CDR3 bases are TGTGCCAGCAGCGCGTCCGACGGGATCTATGGCTACACCTTC. Translation gives CASSASDGIYGYTF.

The genes are TRBV4-1 and TRBJ2-1, with D possibly being TRBD1 (5 bases). V was cut by 2 bases and J by 7 bases, with 12 bases left in between. The length of the CDR3 is 14 residues. Germline V gene lookup returns CDR1 MGHRA and CDR2 YSYEKL. In DNA form, the CDR3 reads TGCGCCAGCAGCCAACAGGGTCGTAAGAATGAGCAGTTCTTC. As protein: CASSQQGRKNEQFF.